These 8 T cell receptor beta chains came from one sample sequenced in a study of kidney transplant recipient with SARS-CoV-2 infection. TCRdb re-called the reads with MiXCR, one entry per CDR3 protein. This repertoire shows 200,000 to 300,000 distinct CDR3 sequences, less than 35% found once; its top ten account for about 7%. Sample: a blood sample, taken at baseline and between days 110 and 120 from a kidney transplant recipient. The source of these receptors is a male patient aged 30 to 40 who had COVID-19 and was a kidney transplant recipient. Some T cells may have originated in the graft donor.

Points on this clonotype: This may come from a read error, since a much larger clone is one base off. The V call is TRBV20-1, the J call TRBJ2-7; possibly TRBD2 for D (5 bases). Germline-derived CDR1 and CDR2 are DFQATT and SNEGSKA (reference sequence). The CDR3 has 15 amino acids. In DNA, the CDR3 is TGCAGTGCTGTCTACCCGGACTCAAGGTCCTACGAGCGGTACTTC. Residues: CSAVYPDSRSYERYF.

This clonotype was recorded many times. The chain links TRBV4-3 to TRBJ1-2; no reliable D call. Deletions cut 5 bases from V and 4 bases from J, with 23 bases between. CDR1 is LGHNA, CDR2 YSLEER, per germline. The CDR3 contains 17 residues. The CDR3: CASSKCRGRRKTYGYTF. The CDR3 coding sequence is TGCGCCAGCAGCAAGTGCAGAGGACGTCGAAAGACCTATGGCTACACCTTC.

In the case of this clonotype: This may stem from a read error, because a much larger clone lies one nucleotide away. The chain links TRBV19 to TRBJ2-7; D remains ambiguous. Germline CDR1 is LNHDA and CDR2 is SQIVND (reference sequence). CDR3 length: 14 amino acids. Here the CDR3 DNA reads TGTGCCGGTAGTGCCTCGGACGAGTCCTACGAGCAGTACTTC. It codes for CAGSASDESYEQYF.

This clonotype has more than one count but fewer than ten. V usage is TRBV7-6 and J usage is TRBJ2-5, with a possible D match to TRBD1 (6 bases). This CDR3 has 14 residues. Germline CDR1 and CDR2: SGHVS and FNYEAQ. The V and J ends lost 5 bases and 5 bases respectively, with 15 bases between them. CDR3 coding DNA: TGTGCCAGCAGCCTCCGACAGGTCGGGGAGACCCAGTACTTC. This sequence encodes CASSLRQVGETQYF.

This clonotype was counted many times. V gene TRBV7-4 combines with J gene TRBJ1-2, with D perhaps matching TRBD1 (5 bases). Germline CDR1 is SGHVT and CDR2 is SQSDAQ. The CDR3 runs to 17 residues. Trimming stripped 5 bases from V and 4 bases from J, with 23 bases between. This CDR3 is CASSIGTSARKTYGYTF. The DNA of the CDR3 is TGTGCCAGCAGCATAGGGACTTCAGCTCGAAAGACCTATGGCTACACCTTC.

This clonotype was seen many times. The chain recombines TRBV5-1 with TRBJ1-2, with D unclear. V lost 7 bases and J lost 4, with 23 bases in between. The CDR3 totals 16 residues. Germline V gene sequence: CDR1 SGHRS, CDR2 YFSETQ. CDR3 loop: CASCGPSVRKTYGYTF. The CDR3 nucleotides read TGCGCCAGCTGCGGACCATCGGTTCGAAAGACCTATGGCTACACCTTC.

This clonotype was counted ten times or more. V and J are TRBV5-1 and TRBJ2-2; tentative D call: TRBD1 (6 bases). V was pared by 0 bases and J by 4 bases, with 16 bases between. Germline CDR1 reads SGHRS; CDR2 reads YFSETQ. The CDR3 is 17 residues long. CDR3 DNA sequence: TGCGCCAGCAGCTTGGCCCAGAAGGGGGAAAGCACCGGGGAGCTGTTTTTT. Protein product: CASSLAQKGESTGELFF.

The CDR3 DNA reads TGTGCCAGCAGGCCCGGGACACATAGCACAGATACGCAGTATTTT. Translating it yields CASRPGTHSTDTQYF. The gene calls are TRBV5-5 and TRBJ2-3; D possibly corresponds to TRBD1 (6 bases). Germline-derived CDR1 and CDR2 are SGHKS and YYEKEE (reference sequence). The CDR3 contains 15 residues. V was shortened by 5 bases and J by 0 bases, with 13 bases between the two germline ends. The whole variable domain, filled in from reference TRBV5-5 and TRBJ2-3, reads DAGVTQSPTHLIKTRGQQVTLRCSPISGHKSVSWYQQVLGQGPQFIFQYYEKEERGRGNFPDRFSARQFPNYSSELNVNALLLGDSALYLCASRPGTHSTDTQYFGPGTRLTVL.